A selection of T cell receptor beta chains follows, all from one sample in a study of T cell responses to AZD1222 COVID-19 vaccine. Produced via immunoSEQ multiplex PCR; TCRdb's table is partial and in-frame only. The data contain fewer than 200,000 clones, over 80% of them singletons. This sample comprised peripheral blood, obtained on day 0 of AZD1222 vaccination. The receptors were sampled from an adult in good health. Both conserved end residues are part of each CDR3. D genes are given only for firm matches. The size field is filled for only some rows; it gives once, few, many or a size class.

J gene,D gene,V gene,clone size,CDR3 length,CDR3 DNA,CDR3 protein
TRBJ1-2,NA,TRBV6-4,NA,13,TGTGCCAGCAGTGAGGTCCCGGGATATGGCTACACCTTC,CASSEVPGYGYTF
TRBJ2-3,NA,TRBV6-2/TRBV6-3,NA,12,TGTGCCAGCAGTTCCCTCACAGATACGCAGTATTTT,CASSSLTDTQYF
TRBJ1-4,TRBD1,TRBV19,NA,16,TGTGCCAGCAGTAAAGGACAGGGGGAGGCTAATGAAAAACTGTTTTTT,CASSKGQGEANEKLFF
TRBJ2-2,NA,TRBV6-1,NA,14,TGTGCCAGCAGTGAAGCCCCAGGCACCGGGGAGCTGTTTTTT,CASSEAPGTGELFF
TRBJ1-2,TRBD1,TRBV27,NA,15,TGTGCCAGCAGTTTCGGTGGAACAGGGGGCTATGGCTACACCTTC,CASSFGGTGGYGYTF
TRBJ2-1,NA,TRBV19,once,13,TGTGCCAGTACCTTCACAGGGTTCAATGAGCAGTTCTTC,CASTFTGFNEQFF
TRBJ1-4,NA,TRBV5-1,NA,13,TGCGCCAGCAGCCCGGATCCAAATGAAAAACTGTTTTTT,CASSPDPNEKLFF
TRBJ2-7,NA,TRBV4-1,NA,15,TGCGCCAGCAGCCAATCTGGGATATACTCCTACGAGCAGTACTTC,CASSQSGIYSYEQYF
TRBJ2-5,NA,TRBV6-2/TRBV6-3,few,11,TGTGCCAGCAGTTACCAAGAGACCCAGTACTTC,CASSYQETQYF
TRBJ1-2,TRBD1,TRBV28,NA,13,TGTGCCAGCAGGGGGACAGGGAGGTATGGCTACACCTTC,CASRGTGRYGYTF
TRBJ1-3,NA,TRBV6-6,once,14,TGTGCCGTATCTCGAGGAGCGTCTGGAAACACCATATATTTT,CAVSRGASGNTIYF
TRBJ2-2,NA,TRBV7-2,NA,16,TGTGCCAGCAGCCCCCCAACAGGGACCAACACCGGGGAGCTGTTTTTT,CASSPPTGTNTGELFF
TRBJ1-2,NA,TRBV9,once,16,TGTGCCAGCAGCGTAGTTGACCGAGCCGGAGGCTATGGCTACACCTTC,CASSVVDRAGGYGYTF
TRBJ1-4,NA,TRBV21-1,NA,15,TGTGCCAGCACCTCCCGGGTGGGGACTAATGAAAAACTGTTTTTT,CASTSRVGTNEKLFF
TRBJ1-5,NA,TRBV28,NA,16,TGTGCCAGCAGTTTATGGGTCGACAGCCCCAATCAGCCCCAGCATTTT,CASSLWVDSPNQPQHF
TRBJ1-5,NA,TRBV10-2,NA,16,TGCGCCAGCAGCAGGACAGTCCCATATAGCAATCAGCCCCAGCATTTT,CASSRTVPYSNQPQHF
TRBJ1-4,NA,TRBV23-1,NA,17,TGCGCCAGCAGTCAATCAACCGGCAGGTTGGGCCCCGAAAAACTGTTTTTT,CASSQSTGRLGPEKLFF
TRBJ2-7,NA,TRBV6-5,NA,12,TGTGCCACCCGGACGGAGCCCGGCGAGCAGTACTTC,CATRTEPGEQYF